The 16 T cell receptor beta chains reported below all come from one sample, sequenced in a study of shared T cell receptors in the human thymus. The table came from immunoSEQ multiplex PCR; TCRdb's copy has only in-frame clones and leaves some out. Here the sample spans approximately 730,000 clones, approximately 83% being singletons. The same sample was also studied in work on human thymus T cells.

Sequencing was done on a sample of thymocytes. The receptors shown here come from a girl less than two years old with a congenital heart defect.

The V gene is TRBV2, the J gene TRBJ1-1; TRBD1 is a possible D gene (6 bases). With 3 bases removed from V and 3 bases from J, the gap between germline ends came to 14 bases. The CDR3 is 15 residues long. Per germline, CDR1 SNHLY and CDR2 FYNNEI. The CDR3, as DNA: TGTGCCAGCAGTGACGAAGGGGGTCGGGACACTGAAGCTTTCTTT. It yields the protein CASSDEGGRDTEAFF.

The chain uses TRBV7-9 and TRBJ1-2; 10 bases agree with TRBD1. Germline CDR1 reads SEHNR; CDR2 reads FQNEAQ (reference sequence). The junction had 8 bases not matched to a gene; V was cut back by 5 bases and J by 5 bases. CDR3 length: 15 residues. Here the CDR3 reads CASSPRQGARYGYTF. In nucleotides, the CDR3 is TGTGCCAGCAGCCCCCGACAGGGGGCTCGGTATGGCTACACCTTC.

The gene calls are TRBV15 and TRBJ1-2; tentatively, D is TRBD1 (6 bases). V shed 1 base and J shed 7 bases, with 19 bases lying between them. CDR1 and CDR2 (germline): LNHNV, YYDKDF (reference sequence). This CDR3 is built from 16 residues. The CDR3 spells CATSRVNREGFGGYTF. CDR3 DNA: TGTGCCACCAGCAGAGTTAACAGGGAGGGCTTCGGTGGCTACACCTTC. The full variable domain, with the rest looked up from reference TRBV15 and TRBJ1-2, is DAMVIQNPRYQVTQFGKPVTLSCSQTLNHNVMYWYQQKSSQAPKLLFHYYDKDFNNEADTPDNFQSRRPNTSFCFLDIRSPGLGDTAMYLCATSRVNREGFGGYTFGSGTRLTVV.

In nucleotides, the CDR3 is TGTGCCAGCAGTCTCGGGCTAGCAGTGGGCGAGCAGTACTTC. It specifies CASSLGLAVGEQYF. This chain uses TRBV6-5 with TRBJ2-7; possible D gene TRBD2, 5 bases. Germline V gene lookup returns CDR1 MNHEY and CDR2 SVGAGI. Trimming removed 5 bases at V and 6 bases at J, with 17 bases between. This CDR3 is 14 amino acids long.

The V gene is TRBV28, the J gene TRBJ2-1; 7 bases agree with TRBD1. The CDR3 has 14 amino acids. With V trimmed by 6 bases and J by 1 base, 3 bases remained unmatched. Germline CDR1 MDHEN, CDR2 SYDVKM. The CDR3: CASSEDRSYNEQFF. Written as DNA, the CDR3 is TGTGCCAGCAGCGAGGACAGGTCCTACAATGAGCAGTTCTTC.

Comments on this clone: Other DNA sequences within the sample encode an identical CDR3. The CDR3 DNA reads TGCGCCAGCAGCTCCGGGGGGGGGAACACTGAAGCTTTCTTT. Its protein is CASSSGGGNTEAFF. The V gene is TRBV5-1, the J gene TRBJ1-1; D may be TRBD1 (5 bases). V lost 3 bases and J lost 1, with 10 bases in between. In germline, CDR1 is SGHRS, CDR2 YFSETQ. The CDR3 is made up of 14 amino acids.

The chain combines TRBV7-9 with TRBJ1-1, with D perhaps matching TRBD1 (5 bases). The V and J ends lost 4 bases and 0 bases respectively, with 18 bases between them. The CDR3 has 17 amino acids. Per germline, CDR1 SEHNR and CDR2 FQNEAQ (reference sequence). The CDR3 DNA follows: TGTGCCAGCAGCTACGGGTTTCCGGGGGAGATGAACACTGAAGCTTTCTTT. Translation: CASSYGFPGEMNTEAFF.

The V gene is TRBV6-1, the J gene TRBJ2-7, with 8 bases identical to TRBD2. V dropped 7 bases and J dropped 6; count of bases not matched to a gene: 14. The CDR3 totals 15 residues. Germline CDR1 reads MNHNS; CDR2 reads SASEGT. The CDR3 DNA reads TGTGCCAGCACCTACGGGGTTACGGGGGGGGCCGAGCAGTACTTC. Amino acid sequence: CASTYGVTGGAEQYF.

This clone has just one count. J is TRBJ2-1 and V is TRBV6-4; 9 bases agree with TRBD1. With V trimmed by 6 bases and J by 4 bases, 7 bases remained unmatched. The CDR3 covers 15 residues. Germline CDR1 is MRHNA and CDR2 is SNTAGT. This CDR3 is CASSPRQGEYNEQFF. The DNA of the CDR3 is TGTGCCAGCAGCCCCAGACAGGGGGAGTACAATGAGCAGTTCTTC.

The chain couples TRBV5-1 to TRBJ1-1, with TRBD1 matching 8 bases. There are 17 residues in the CDR3. Trimming took 2 bases from V and 1 from J; bases not matched to a gene: 10. CDR1 and CDR2 from the germline V gene are SGHRS and YFSETQ. DNA of the CDR3: TGCGCCAGCAGCTTATCAACCAGGACAGGGCGGAACACTGAAGCTTTCTTT. This translates into CASSLSTRTGRNTEAFF.

The chain employs TRBV19 and TRBJ1-5; D is perhaps TRBD1 (5 bases). Germline V CDR1 and CDR2: LNHDA, SQIVND (reference sequence). The CDR3 has 16 residues. V dropped 2 bases and J dropped 5 bases, with 16 bases sitting between them. The CDR3, as DNA: TGTGCCAGTAGTATACTGATCTCAGGGTCGGATCAGCCCCAGCATTTT. Translating gives CASSILISGSDQPQHF.

CDR3 sequence reads: CASSLGRQGIDSPLHF. The CDR3 DNA is TGTGCCAGCAGCTTAGGTCGACAGGGGATTGATTCACCCCTCCACTTT. The V and J genes are TRBV7-2 and TRBJ1-6; the match to TRBD1 covers 8 bases. Germline V CDR1 and CDR2: SGHTA, FQGNSA. This CDR3 comprises 16 residues. The junction had 7 bases not matched to a gene; V was cut back by 1 base and J by 8 bases.

The chain uses TRBV9 and TRBJ2-5; perhaps TRBD1 as D (5 bases). V lost 3 bases, J lost 2 bases, and 20 bases lay in between. From germline, CDR1 is SGDLS and CDR2 YYNGEE. This CDR3 has 17 residues. The CDR3: CASSDSPRWRTQETQYF. DNA of the CDR3: TGTGCCAGCAGCGACTCCCCTAGGTGGCGGACACAAGAGACCCAGTACTTC.

The rearrangement uses TRBV15 and TRBJ2-2, with TRBD2 matching 10 bases. The CDR3 loop spans 17 amino acids. CDR1 and CDR2 (germline): LNHNV, YYDKDF (reference sequence). Unmatched junction bases numbered 6, after V lost 4 bases and J lost 1 base. CDR3 residues: CATSTLLAGVNTGELFF. The DNA for the CDR3 is TGTGCCACCAGCACCCTCCTAGCGGGGGTGAACACCGGGGAGCTGTTTTTT.

This chain joins TRBV19 and TRBJ1-2; D ambiguous. The CDR3 loop spans 14 amino acids. Germline V gives CDR1 LNHDA, CDR2 SQIVND (reference sequence). Trimming pared 6 bases from V and 8 bases from J, leaving 19 bases between. The CDR3 here is CASRSSEGTVGYTF. The CDR3 DNA sequence: TGTGCCAGTAGGTCGTCGGAGGGCACTGTAGGCTACACCTTC.

The chain is built from TRBV5-4 and TRBJ2-3; no clear D gene. From germline, CDR1 is SGHNT and CDR2 YYREEE (reference sequence). CDR3 length: 14 amino acids. The V gene lost 4 bases and the J gene lost 4 bases, with 13 bases spanning the gap. CDR3 loop: CASSPFESADTQYF. For the CDR3, the DNA is TGTGCCAGCAGCCCATTCGAATCGGCAGATACGCAGTATTTT.